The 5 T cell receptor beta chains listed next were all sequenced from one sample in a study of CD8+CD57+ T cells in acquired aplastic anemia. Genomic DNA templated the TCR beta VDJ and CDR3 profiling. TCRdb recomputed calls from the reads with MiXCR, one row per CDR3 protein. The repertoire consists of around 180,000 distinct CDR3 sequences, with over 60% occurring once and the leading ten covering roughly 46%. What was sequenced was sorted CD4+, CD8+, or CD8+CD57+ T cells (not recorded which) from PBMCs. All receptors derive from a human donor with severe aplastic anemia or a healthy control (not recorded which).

CDR3 amino acids: CASSITRRTGGLEKGYTF. Here the CDR3 DNA reads TGTGCCAGTAGTATAACCCGACGGACAGGGGGCCTAGAGAAGGGCTACACCTTC. The rearrangement uses TRBV19 and TRBJ1-2; 11 bases match TRBD1. The ends lost 2 bases at V and 8 bases at J; junction bases unmatched: 16. The CDR3 is 18 amino acids. Germline loops: CDR1 LNHDA, CDR2 SQIVND (reference sequence).

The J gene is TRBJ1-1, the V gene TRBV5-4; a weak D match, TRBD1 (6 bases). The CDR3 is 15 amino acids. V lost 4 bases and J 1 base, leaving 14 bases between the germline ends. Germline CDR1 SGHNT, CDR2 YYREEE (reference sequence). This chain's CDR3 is CASSPIPGQNTEAFF. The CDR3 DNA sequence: TGTGCCAGCAGCCCTATCCCGGGACAGAACACTGAAGCTTTCTTT.

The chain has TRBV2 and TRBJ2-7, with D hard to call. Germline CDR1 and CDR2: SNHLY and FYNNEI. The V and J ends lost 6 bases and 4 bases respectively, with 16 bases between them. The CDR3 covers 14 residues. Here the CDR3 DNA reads TGTGCCAGCAGCAAGACCCTTTCTAATTACGAGCAGTACTTC. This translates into CASSKTLSNYEQYF.

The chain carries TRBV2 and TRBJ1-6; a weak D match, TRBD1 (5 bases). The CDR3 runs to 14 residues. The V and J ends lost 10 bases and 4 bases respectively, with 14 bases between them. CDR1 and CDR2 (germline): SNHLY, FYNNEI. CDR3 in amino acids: CATREGTYNSPLHF. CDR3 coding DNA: TGTGCCACCAGGGAGGGGACGTATAATTCACCCCTCCACTTT.

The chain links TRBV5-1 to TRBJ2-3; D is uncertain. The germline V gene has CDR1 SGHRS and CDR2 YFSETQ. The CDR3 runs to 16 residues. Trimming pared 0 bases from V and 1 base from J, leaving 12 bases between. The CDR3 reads CASSLVPSGGTDTQYF. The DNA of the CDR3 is TGCGCCAGCAGCTTGGTGCCTAGTGGGGGCACAGATACGCAGTATTTT. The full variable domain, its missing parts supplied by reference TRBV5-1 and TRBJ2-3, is KAGVTQTPRYLIKTRGQQVTLSCSPISGHRSVSWYQQTPGQGLQFLFEYFSETQRNKGNFPGRFSGRQFSNSRSEMNVSTLELGDSALYLCASSLVPSGGTDTQYFGPGTRLTVL.